A single sample is the source of the 10 T cell receptor beta chains below, sequenced in a study of blood T cell repertoires in COVID-19. Measured with immunoSEQ multiplex PCR; TCRdb has only the in-frame clones, and not every one. Here the sample spans about 170,000 clones, around 81% being singletons. What was sequenced was peripheral blood. The receptors originated from a woman aged 80 or over with COVID-19, enrolled during active disease.

V usage is TRBV28 and J usage is TRBJ2-1, with TRBD1 matching over 7 bases. The CDR3 covers 15 residues. With 6 bases clipped from V and 6 bases from J, the junction kept 11 bases outside the gene matches. Germline loops: CDR1 MDHEN, CDR2 SYDVKM. CDR3 amino acids: CASSPTGARFNEQFF. The CDR3 nucleotides read TGTGCCAGCAGCCCTACAGGGGCTAGATTCAATGAGCAGTTCTTC.

The chain combines TRBV5-1 with TRBJ2-7; unclear D gene. Per germline, CDR1 SGHRS and CDR2 YFSETQ. The CDR3 covers 13 residues. Deletions cut 0 bases from V and 4 bases from J, with 8 bases between. The CDR3 loop is CASSLEPYYEQYF. The CDR3 nucleotides read TGCGCCAGCAGCTTGGAACCCTATTACGAGCAGTACTTC.

The chain is built from TRBV28 and TRBJ1-1; D remains unclear. The CDR3 sequence is 15 residues long. In germline, CDR1 is MDHEN, CDR2 SYDVKM. Trimming stripped 0 bases from V and 1 base from J, with 9 bases between. The CDR3 DNA is TGTGCCAGCAGTTTATGGGCCCCCCCGAACACTGAAGCTTTCTTT. Encoded protein: CASSLWAPPNTEAFF.

The V call is TRBV28, the J call TRBJ2-2; 7 bases align to TRBD2. V dropped 5 bases and J dropped 7; count of bases not matched to a gene: 19. CDR1 and CDR2 (germline): MDHEN, SYDVKM. This CDR3 region has 18 residues. The CDR3 DNA is TGTGCCAGCAGTCTTTTTAGTGGGACTACGGGAATATACGGGGAGCTGTTTTTT. Encoded protein: CASSLFSGTTGIYGELFF.

The chain couples TRBV9 to TRBJ2-3; perhaps TRBD2 as D (6 bases). This CDR3 is 13 amino acids long. V dropped 0 bases and J dropped 5 bases, with 7 bases sitting between them. CDR1 and CDR2 from the germline V gene are SGDLS and YYNGEE. The CDR3 is CASSVGGGDTQYF. The CDR3 DNA is TGTGCCAGCAGCGTAGGGGGAGGAGATACGCAGTATTTT.

V usage is TRBV5-1 and J usage is TRBJ1-1; 8 bases are shared with TRBD1. The CDR3 is made up of 15 amino acids. Per the germline V gene, CDR1 is SGHRS and CDR2 is YFSETQ. V shed 4 bases, J shed 6 bases, and the junction held 11 bases outside the gene matches. The CDR3: CASSPSRQGRAEAFF. CDR3 coding DNA: TGCGCCAGCAGCCCCTCCCGACAGGGGAGAGCTGAAGCTTTCTTT.

The chain carries TRBV3-1 (or the pseudogene TRBV3-2) and TRBJ2-2; 11 nucleotides match TRBD1. The junction had 4 bases not matched to a gene; V was cut back by 4 bases and J by 6 bases. This CDR3 has 15 amino acids. CDR1 LGHDT and CDR2 YNNKEL come from the germline V gene (reference sequence). The CDR3 nucleotides read TGTGCCAGCAGCCTCGGACAGGGGGCGGCCGGGGAGCTGTTTTTT. Amino acid sequence: CASSLGQGAAGELFF.

The J gene is TRBJ2-5, the V gene TRBV19; 10 bases align to TRBD1. Germline values: CDR1 LNHDA, CDR2 SQIVND (reference sequence). The CDR3 covers 18 residues. The ends lost 5 bases at V and 7 bases at J; junction bases unmatched: 19. This CDR3 reads CASSPRGQRDRGLVTQYF. In DNA, the CDR3 is TGTGCCAGTAGTCCGAGAGGGCAACGGGACAGGGGCTTGGTGACCCAGTACTTC. Filled out from reference TRBV19 and TRBJ2-5, the complete variable domain reads DGGITQSPKYLFRKEGQNVTLSCEQNLNHDAMYWYRQDPGQGLRLIYYSQIVNDFQKGDIAEGYSVSREKKESFPLTVTSAQKNPTAFYLCASSPRGQRDRGLVTQYFGPGTRLLVL.

The chain is built from TRBV6-5 and TRBJ1-1, with a weak D call TRBD1 (5 bases). Trimming took off 8 bases at V and 0 bases at J, with 16 bases between the two ends. CDR1 and CDR2 from the germline V gene are MNHEY and SVGAGI. The CDR3 extends over 15 amino acids. The CDR3 here is CASGRTGNLNTEAFF. CDR3 in DNA: TGTGCCAGCGGTAGAACAGGCAACCTGAACACTGAAGCTTTCTTT.

This sequence joins TRBV5-1 and TRBJ2-1; 10 bases align to TRBD2. J gave up 7 bases and V 3 bases, and 10 bases lay outside the gene matches. Per the germline V gene, CDR1 is SGHRS and CDR2 is YFSETQ. The CDR3 is 16 residues long. For the CDR3, the DNA is TGCGCCAGCAGCTCACCGGGACTAGCGAGTGCTAATGAGCAGTTCTTC. It is translated as CASSSPGLASANEQFF.